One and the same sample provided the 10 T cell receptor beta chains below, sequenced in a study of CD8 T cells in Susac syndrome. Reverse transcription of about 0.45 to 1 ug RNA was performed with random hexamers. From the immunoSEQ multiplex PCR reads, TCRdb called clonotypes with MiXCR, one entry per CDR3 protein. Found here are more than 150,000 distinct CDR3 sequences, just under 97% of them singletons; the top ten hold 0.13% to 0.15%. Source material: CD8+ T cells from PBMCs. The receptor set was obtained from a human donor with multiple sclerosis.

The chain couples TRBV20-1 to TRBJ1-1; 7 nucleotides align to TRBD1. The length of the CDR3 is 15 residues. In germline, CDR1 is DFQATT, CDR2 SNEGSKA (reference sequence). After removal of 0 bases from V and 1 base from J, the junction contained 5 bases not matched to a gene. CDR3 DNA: TGCAGTGCTAGAGATATAGGGGGCGCGAACACTGAAGCTTTCTTT. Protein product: CSARDIGGANTEAFF.

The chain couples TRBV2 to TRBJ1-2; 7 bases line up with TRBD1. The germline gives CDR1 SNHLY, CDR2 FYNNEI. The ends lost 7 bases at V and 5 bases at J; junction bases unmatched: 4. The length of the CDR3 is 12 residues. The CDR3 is CASTGTAYGYTF. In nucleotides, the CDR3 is TGTGCCAGCACCGGGACAGCTTATGGCTACACCTTC.

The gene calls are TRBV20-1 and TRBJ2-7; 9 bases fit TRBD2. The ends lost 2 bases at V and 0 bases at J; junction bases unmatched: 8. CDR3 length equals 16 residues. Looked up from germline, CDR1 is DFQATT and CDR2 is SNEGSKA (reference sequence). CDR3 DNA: TGCAGTGCTAGACTGTTAGCGGGGGCTAGCTCCTACGAGCAGTACTTC. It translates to CSARLLAGASSYEQYF.

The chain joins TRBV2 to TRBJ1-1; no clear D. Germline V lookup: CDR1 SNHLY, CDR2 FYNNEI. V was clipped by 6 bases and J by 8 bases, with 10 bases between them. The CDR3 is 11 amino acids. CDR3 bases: TGTGCCAGCAGCATCGACTGGGAAGCTTTCTTT. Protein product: CASSIDWEAFF.

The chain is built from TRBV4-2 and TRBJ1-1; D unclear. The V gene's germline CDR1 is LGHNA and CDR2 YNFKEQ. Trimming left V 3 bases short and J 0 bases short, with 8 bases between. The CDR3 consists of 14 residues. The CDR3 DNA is TGTGCCAGCAGCCAGGGCTCCATGAACACTGAAGCTTTCTTT. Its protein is CASSQGSMNTEAFF.

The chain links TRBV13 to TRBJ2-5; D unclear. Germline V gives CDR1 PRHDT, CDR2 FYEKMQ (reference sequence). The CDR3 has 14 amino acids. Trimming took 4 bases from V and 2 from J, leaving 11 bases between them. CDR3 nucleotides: TGTGCCAGCAGCTACCGACAAGTACAAGAGACCCAGTACTTC. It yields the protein CASSYRQVQETQYF. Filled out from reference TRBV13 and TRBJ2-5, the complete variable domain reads AAGVIQSPRHLIKEKRETATLKCYPIPRHDTVYWYQQGPGQDPQFLISFYEKMQSDKGSIPDRFSAQQFSDYHSELNMSSLELGDSALYFCASSYRQVQETQYFGPGTRLLVL.

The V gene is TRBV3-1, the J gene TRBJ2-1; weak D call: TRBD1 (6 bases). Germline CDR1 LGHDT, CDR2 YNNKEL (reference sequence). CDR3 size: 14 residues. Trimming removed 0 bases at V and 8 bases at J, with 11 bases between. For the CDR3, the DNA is TGTGCCAGCAGCCAAGATGGGCAGGGGTATGAGCAGTTCTTC. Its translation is CASSQDGQGYEQFF.

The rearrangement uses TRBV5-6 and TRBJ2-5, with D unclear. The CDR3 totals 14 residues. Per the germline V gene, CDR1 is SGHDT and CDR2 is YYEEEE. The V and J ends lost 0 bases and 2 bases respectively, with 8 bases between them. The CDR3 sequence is CASSLAQLQETQYF. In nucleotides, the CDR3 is TGTGCCAGCAGCTTGGCTCAGCTACAAGAGACCCAGTACTTC.

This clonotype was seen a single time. The CDR3 nucleotides are TGTGCCAGCAGCTTACAGTACGGTAGCAATCAGCCCCAGCATTTT. It specifies CASSLQYGSNQPQHF. The chain couples TRBV7-2 to TRBJ1-5, with unresolved D. The CDR3 runs to 15 residues. CDR1 is SGHTA and CDR2 is FQGNSA in the germline V gene. V lost 2 bases and J lost 0, with 8 bases in between.

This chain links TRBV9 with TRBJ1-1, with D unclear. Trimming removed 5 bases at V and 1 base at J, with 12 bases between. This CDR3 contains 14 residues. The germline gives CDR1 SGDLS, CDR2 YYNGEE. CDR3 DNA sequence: TGTGCCAGCAGTCGAAAGCGGGAGAACACTGAAGCTTTCTTT. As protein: CASSRKRENTEAFF. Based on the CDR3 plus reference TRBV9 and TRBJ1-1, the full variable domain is DSGVTQTPKHLITATGQRVTLRCSPRSGDLSVYWYQQSLDQGLQFLIQYYNGEERAKGNILERFSAQQFPDLHSELNLSSLELGDSALYFCASSRKRENTEAFFGQGTRLTVV.